These T cell receptor beta chains were read from a single sample in a study of cytomegalovirus exposure and HLA in healthy donors. The protocol was immunoSEQ multiplex PCR, while the TCRdb copy is restricted to in-frame clones and leaves out a portion. The sample lists around 180,000 clones, roughly 80% seen once, with 0.2% to 0.3% in the top ten. Material for sequencing was PBMCs. These receptors originate from a boy between 10 and 17 years old in good health and CMV-seronegative. Both conserved end residues are part of each CDR3. The D gene is left open where the match is weak. Expanded clones are given a class, and other clones once, few, many or no size at all.

d_call,v_call,j_call,clone_size,cdr3_nt,cdr3_aa
-,TRBV4-1,TRBJ2-7,-,TGCGCCAGCAGCCAAATTGGGGACTCCCTCTCCTACGAGCAGTACTTC,CASSQIGDSLSYEQYF
-,TRBV10-3,TRBJ2-1,-,TGTGCCATCAGTGAGGCGGCAGCCACATACAATGAGCAGTTCTTC,CAISEAAATYNEQFF
TRBD1,TRBV7-9,TRBJ2-7,-,TGTGCCAGCAGCCTGACAGGGTCCCTTAACGAGCAGTACTTC,CASSLTGSLNEQYF
-,TRBV5-4,TRBJ2-1,-,TGTGCCAGCAGCTTGGTTGACAGCTACAATGAGCAGTTCTTC,CASSLVDSYNEQFF
-,TRBV5-3,TRBJ2-3,-,TGTGCCAGAAACCCGAGAGGCGGCACAGATACGCAGTATTTT,CARNPRGGTDTQYF
-,TRBV6-5,TRBJ2-7,-,TGTGCCAGCAGTACTACGGGATTTGGATCCTACGAGCAGTACTTC,CASSTTGFGSYEQYF
-,TRBV5-1,TRBJ1-2,-,TGCGCCAGCAGCTTTTTGGGGGACTGGGCCTATGGCTACACCTTC,CASSFLGDWAYGYTF
-,TRBV29-1,TRBJ1-2,once,TGCAGCGTTGATACTGACTACACCTTC,CSVDTDYTF
-,TRBV2,TRBJ2-2,few,TGTGCCAGCACGAGATTAGGGGATGTGCGGACCGGGGAGCTGTTTTTT,CASTRLGDVRTGELFF
TRBD1,TRBV7-2,TRBJ2-1,-,TGTGCCAGCAGCTTAAGGGGCCCAGGGGGCGGCTCCTACAATGAGCAGTTCTTC,CASSLRGPGGGSYNEQFF
TRBD2,TRBV7-2,TRBJ2-7,-,TGTGCCAGCAGCTTAATGGGAGGGAGTACCTACGAGCAGTACTTC,CASSLMGGSTYEQYF
-,TRBV9,TRBJ1-3,-,TGTGCCAGCAGCGGGGGGGGATCTGGAAACACCATATATTTT,CASSGGGSGNTIYF
-,TRBV19,TRBJ1-1,-,TGTGCCAGTAGTATAGAACCGGTCACGAACACTGAAGCTTTCTTT,CASSIEPVTNTEAFF
-,TRBV30,TRBJ1-5,-,TGTGCCTGGAGTAATGAGATCTATAGCAATCAGCCCCAGCATTTT,CAWSNEIYSNQPQHF
TRBD1,TRBV29-1,TRBJ1-2,-,TGCAGCGTGCGGGACAGTCCCTATGGCTACACCTTC,CSVRDSPYGYTF
-,TRBV18,TRBJ1-2,once,TGTGCCAGCTCACCAGGCACACCTGATTATGGCTACACCTTC,CASSPGTPDYGYTF
-,TRBV11-2,TRBJ2-7,-,TGTGCCAGCAGCTTAGTTGCGGGCCGCGGGGTCGAGCAGTACTTC,CASSLVAGRGVEQYF
-,TRBV20-1,TRBJ1-6,once,TGCAGTGGAGGGTCACCCCTCCACTTT,CSGGSPLHF
-,TRBV25-1,TRBJ1-2,-,TGTGCCAGTCAACAGGGAAGAGCGGATGGCTACACCTTC,CASQQGRADGYTF
-,TRBV4-1,TRBJ1-4,few,TGCGCCAGCAGCCAAGGAGGCCTATCGGCTAATGAAAAACTGTTTTTT,CASSQGGLSANEKLFF
-,TRBV2,TRBJ1-2,-,TGTGCCAGCAGTGACAGGGATTACTATGGCTACACCTTC,CASSDRDYYGYTF
TRBD1,TRBV6-1,TRBJ2-7,-,TGTGCCAGCCACCCAACCGGGACAGGCGGCTACGAGCAGTACTTC,CASHPTGTGGYEQYF
-,TRBV5-4,TRBJ1-1,-,TGTGCCAGCAGCAGAGCTCCGAACACTGAAGCTTTCTTT,CASSRAPNTEAFF
-,TRBV4-3,TRBJ1-1,-,TGCGCCAGCAGTTTTAGGACTAGGGACACTGAAGCTTTCTTT,CASSFRTRDTEAFF
TRBD1,TRBV7-2,TRBJ2-7,-,TGTGCCAGCAGCTTAGAAGCAGGGGGTAGATCCTACGAGCAGTACTTC,CASSLEAGGRSYEQYF
TRBD1,TRBV2,TRBJ2-7,-,TGTGCCAGTAGGTGGACAGGGACCTACGAGCAGTACTTC,CASRWTGTYEQYF
TRBD2,TRBV5-1,TRBJ2-2,-,TGCGCCAGCAGCCGGACTAGCGGGGGGGTGAACACCGGGGAGCTGTTTTTT,CASSRTSGGVNTGELFF